A selection of T cell receptor beta chains follows, all from one sample in a study of blood T cell repertoires in COVID-19. Some clones are missing from TCRdb's copy, which holds only in-frame ones; the method was immunoSEQ multiplex PCR. The sample includes 150,000 to 200,000 clones, 84% of them seen just once. Sequencing was performed on PBMCs or T cells enriched from blood (not recorded which). These TCRs come from a man between 45 and 60 years old who had recovered from COVID-19. The CDR3 runs from the conserved cysteine through the conserved F or W. Fields, in order: J gene, clone size, V gene, D gene, CDR3 protein, CDR3 DNA. A D gene is named only where the DNA matches it firmly. Where a row states a size, it is once, few, many or the class of an expanded clone; other rows omit it.

j_call: TRBJ1-3; clone_size: NA; v_call: TRBV5-5; d_call: NA; cdr3_aa: CASSLVVGRGSGNTIYF; cdr3_nt: TGTGCCAGCAGCTTGGTGGTGGGACGGGGGTCTGGAAACACCATATATTTT
j_call: TRBJ2-7; clone_size: once; v_call: TRBV6-5; d_call: TRBD2; cdr3_aa: CASSWEAGFYEQYF; cdr3_nt: TGTGCCAGCAGTTGGGAAGCGGGATTCTACGAGCAGTACTTC
j_call: TRBJ1-3; clone_size: NA; v_call: TRBV29-1; d_call: NA; cdr3_aa: CSVGLGASSGNTIYF; cdr3_nt: TGCAGCGTTGGTTTGGGGGCCTCCTCTGGAAACACCATATATTTT
j_call: TRBJ1-2; clone_size: NA; v_call: TRBV7-2; d_call: TRBD1; cdr3_aa: CASSLAPDRVGYGYTF; cdr3_nt: TGTGCCAGCAGCTTAGCACCGGACAGGGTGGGTTATGGCTACACCTTC
j_call: TRBJ1-3; clone_size: NA; v_call: TRBV5-4; d_call: NA; cdr3_aa: CASSLDNFPGDTIYF; cdr3_nt: TGTGCCAGCAGCTTGGACAACTTTCCCGGGGACACCATATATTTT
j_call: TRBJ1-4; clone_size: NA; v_call: TRBV4-2; d_call: NA; cdr3_aa: CASSQDFSEKLFF; cdr3_nt: TGTGCCAGCAGCCAAGACTTCAGTGAAAAACTGTTTTTT
j_call: TRBJ1-4; clone_size: NA; v_call: TRBV28; d_call: TRBD1; cdr3_aa: CASSSRGPNSEKLFF; cdr3_nt: TGTGCCAGCAGTTCGAGGGGGCCCAATAGTGAAAAACTGTTTTTT
j_call: TRBJ2-7; clone_size: NA; v_call: TRBV3-1/TRBV3-2; d_call: TRBD2; cdr3_aa: CASRQIAGGPAEQYF; cdr3_nt: TGTGCCAGCAGGCAGATAGCGGGGGGGCCGGCCGAGCAGTACTTC
j_call: TRBJ1-2; clone_size: NA; v_call: TRBV19; d_call: NA; cdr3_aa: CASSIPSTGNYGYTF; cdr3_nt: TGTGCCAGTAGTATACCCAGTACAGGGAACTATGGCTACACCTTC
j_call: TRBJ1-5; clone_size: NA; v_call: TRBV10-1; d_call: NA; cdr3_aa: CASSDHVDQPQHF; cdr3_nt: TGCGCCAGCAGTGACCATGTTGATCAGCCCCAGCATTTT
j_call: TRBJ2-3; clone_size: NA; v_call: TRBV11-2; d_call: NA; cdr3_aa: CASSLVGVSATTDTQYF; cdr3_nt: TGTGCCAGCAGCTTAGTAGGGGTGAGCGCAACCACAGATACGCAGTATTTT
j_call: TRBJ1-2; clone_size: NA; v_call: TRBV20-1; d_call: NA; cdr3_aa: CSASLYSGYTF; cdr3_nt: TGCAGTGCTAGTCTCTATAGTGGCTACACCTTC
j_call: TRBJ1-6; clone_size: NA; v_call: TRBV3-1/TRBV3-2; d_call: NA; cdr3_aa: CASSKGVGGSYNSPLHF; cdr3_nt: TGTGCCAGCAGCAAGGGTGTCGGGGGCTCCTATAATTCACCCCTCCACTTT
j_call: TRBJ1-1; clone_size: NA; v_call: TRBV7-6; d_call: NA; cdr3_aa: CASKTGFGNTEAFF; cdr3_nt: TGTGCCAGCAAAACAGGGTTCGGGAACACTGAAGCTTTCTTT
j_call: TRBJ1-5; clone_size: NA; v_call: TRBV4-1; d_call: NA; cdr3_aa: CASSQDGRLNQPQHF; cdr3_nt: TGCGCCAGCAGCCAAGATGGTAGACTAAATCAGCCCCAGCATTTT
j_call: TRBJ2-7; clone_size: NA; v_call: TRBV19; d_call: NA; cdr3_aa: CASSITQGRTYEQYF; cdr3_nt: TGTGCCAGTAGTATTACCCAGGGTCGAACCTACGAGCAGTACTTC
j_call: TRBJ1-5; clone_size: NA; v_call: TRBV7-9; d_call: NA; cdr3_aa: CASSPGDQPQHF; cdr3_nt: TGTGCCAGCAGCCCGGGGGATCAGCCCCAGCATTTT
j_call: TRBJ2-5; clone_size: NA; v_call: TRBV18; d_call: TRBD1; cdr3_aa: CASSRSHRGQETQYF; cdr3_nt: TGTGCCAGCTCACGCTCGCACAGGGGCCAAGAGACCCAGTACTTC
j_call: TRBJ1-2; clone_size: NA; v_call: TRBV19; d_call: NA; cdr3_aa: CASSIGPSGYTF; cdr3_nt: TGTGCCAGTAGTATAGGTCCGTCCGGCTACACCTTC
j_call: TRBJ2-1; clone_size: NA; v_call: TRBV2; d_call: TRBD1; cdr3_aa: CASRAGQGQLVEQFF; cdr3_nt: TGTGCCAGCAGGGCCGGACAGGGTCAACTCGTTGAGCAGTTCTTC
j_call: TRBJ1-2; clone_size: NA; v_call: TRBV19; d_call: NA; cdr3_aa: CASQLSDRYGYTF; cdr3_nt: TGTGCCAGCCAACTCAGCGACCGCTATGGCTACACCTTC
j_call: TRBJ1-2; clone_size: NA; v_call: TRBV12-3/TRBV12-4; d_call: NA; cdr3_aa: CASSLIGAGGYTF; cdr3_nt: TGTGCCAGCAGTTTAATAGGGGCCGGGGGCTACACCTTC
j_call: TRBJ1-2; clone_size: NA; v_call: TRBV5-4; d_call: NA; cdr3_aa: CASSEEVKDNYGYTF; cdr3_nt: TGTGCCAGCTCCGAGGAGGTAAAGGATAACTATGGCTACACCTTC
j_call: TRBJ2-1; clone_size: NA; v_call: TRBV5-1; d_call: NA; cdr3_aa: CARRVNEQFF; cdr3_nt: TGCGCCAGAAGAGTGAATGAGCAGTTCTTC
j_call: TRBJ1-5; clone_size: NA; v_call: TRBV2; d_call: NA; cdr3_aa: CASSAIRLEPQHF; cdr3_nt: TGTGCCAGCAGTGCAATCCGACTGGAGCCCCAGCATTTT
j_call: TRBJ1-2; clone_size: NA; v_call: TRBV18; d_call: TRBD1; cdr3_aa: CASSPLGGQGAAGSF; cdr3_nt: TGTGCCAGCTCACCTCTCGGGGGCCAGGGGGCCGCGGGTAGCTTC
j_call: TRBJ1-1; clone_size: NA; v_call: TRBV19; d_call: NA; cdr3_aa: CASRRGNEAFF; cdr3_nt: TGTGCCAGTAGACGGGGGAATGAAGCTTTCTTT